This TCR beta chain emerged from a study of post-analysis software for immune sequencing data. Study results and limitations: TRBV5-6, TRBV5-1 and TRBV20-1 were among a few TRBV segments more frequent in patients than controls.

A note on this clonotype: Its specificity is unknown.

Every TCR beta cDNA library bore unique molecular identifiers. TCRdb passed the PCR reads through MiXCR, listing each CDR3 protein once. The table includes a few hundred thousand distinct CDR3 sequences, less than 45% detected once. J gave up 4 bases and V 5 bases, and 8 bases lay outside the gene matches. The CDR3 spans 14 residues. Germline CDR1 SQVTM, CDR2 ANQGSEA. The sequence was obtained from a girl aged 5-17 years with multiple sclerosis. The rearrangement joins TRBV29-1 to TRBJ2-7; 10 bases are a match to TRBD2. Sequenced: blood. This chain's CDR3 is CSVLLAGMLYEQYF. DNA for the CDR3: TGCAGCGTTCTACTAGCGGGAATGTTGTACGAGCAGTACTTC.